The clone carrying this TCR beta chain was recorded a few times. The source material, RNA transcripts, was used to amplify TCR beta CDR3 regions. HTBI primers were the set used in a first-round RT-PCR of the TCR CDR3. TCRdb itself ran the multiplex PCR reads through MiXCR, one entry per CDR3 protein. The table includes roughly 570,000 distinct CDR3 sequences, 15% to 19% detected once. This sample was taken from a study of T cells in Graves' hyperthyroidism and ophthalmopathy. Overall study: Peripheral blood was secured at the point of initial diagnosis, before any treatment.

The CDR3 runs 13 residues. CDR1 and CDR2 (germline): SGDLS, YYNGEE. V was shortened by 1 base and J by 7 bases, with 9 bases between the two germline ends. Hyperthyroidism, newly diagnosed and lasting under 2 months, affected patients aged 18 to 65. The specimen sequenced was blood. The source is a woman in her thirties with Graves' hyperthyroidism. The rearrangement uses TRBV9 and TRBJ1-3; D gene uncertain. The CDR3 DNA reads TGTGCCAGCAGCGTAATGGATGCGAACACCATATATTTT. It codes for CASSVMDANTIYF. Using reference TRBV9 and TRBJ1-3 for the parts outside the CDR3, the full variable domain is DSGVTQTPKHLITATGQRVTLRCSPRSGDLSVYWYQQSLDQGLQFLIQYYNGEERAKGNILERFSAQQFPDLHSELNLSSLELGDSALYFCASSVMDANTIYFGEGSWLTVV.